These 4 T cell receptor beta chains came from one sample sequenced in a study of T cells in women clearing cervical HPV infection. This table comes from immunoSEQ multiplex PCR, and its TCRdb copy is limited to in-frame clones, with some not included. This sample contains some 31,000 clones. The sequenced sample consisted of blood buffy coat. The source is a woman between 18 and 70 years old with a cervical HPV16 infection that either progressed to CIN3+ or cleared (not recorded which).

Worth noting for this clone: The read falls 3 residues short of the CDR3 end, and the missing part is taken from the germline J gene. The V and J genes are TRBV20-1 and TRBJ1-1, with D perhaps TRBD1 (6 bases). Germline lookup yields CDR1 DFQATT and CDR2 SNEGSKA (reference sequence). The CDR3 is 12 amino acids. Deletions cut 4 bases from V and 3 bases from J, with 9 bases between. CDR3 sequence: CSATQGYTEAFF. The CDR3 DNA, read in part, is TGCAGTGCTACGCAGGGGTACACTGAA.

Details on this clone: The CDR3 end is not reached by the read, which stops 3 residues before it; the germline J gene fills it in. The chain joins TRBV30 to TRBJ2-3, with a weak D call TRBD1 (6 bases). V dropped 1 base and J dropped 1 base, with 12 bases sitting between them. CDR3 length: 15 amino acids. Germline V gives CDR1 GTSNPN, CDR2 SVGIG (reference sequence). The CDR3 bases that were read are TGTGCCTGGAGTGGATTGGCAGGGGGCACAGATACG. Amino acid sequence: CAWSGLAGGTDT. In full, the CDR3 is CAWSGLAGGTDTQYF.

Note on this clone: The read comes to an end 3 residues before the CDR3 does, leaving the germline J gene to fill in the end. J is TRBJ1-2 and V is TRBV11-1; 7 bases agree with TRBD1. The V segment lost 5 bases and the J segment 4 bases; nucleotides outside the gene matches: 4. Germline V gives CDR1 SGHAT, CDR2 FQDESV (reference sequence). The CDR3 totals 13 residues. The CDR3 region is CASSPQGVYGYTF. The covered CDR3 bases are TGTGCCAGCAGCCCGCAGGGGGTCTATGGC.

Of note for this clone: The read falls 3 residues short of the CDR3 end, and the missing part is taken from the germline J gene. The rearrangement joins TRBV7-6 to TRBJ1-4, with D uncertain. Per germline, CDR1 SGHVS and CDR2 FNYEAQ. V shed 0 bases and J shed 5 bases, with 13 bases lying between them. This CDR3 is built from 16 residues. The CDR3 bases that were read are TGTGCCAGCAGCTTAGCCAGTGGGTTAGGGAATGAAAAA. It is translated as CASSLASGLGNEK. The whole CDR3 reads CASSLASGLGNEKLFF.